These T cell receptor beta chains were read from a single sample in a study of T and B cells in COVID-19 patients. A single record per CDR3 protein comes from TCRdb applying MiXCR to the multiplex PCR reads. This sample carries approximately 5,800 distinct CDR3 sequences, about a quarter of them seen once, and the ten largest clones take over 9%. Material for sequencing was blood. These receptors all come from a human donor with active COVID-19. The CDR3 runs from the conserved cysteine through the conserved F or W. A D gene is named only where the DNA matches it firmly. Clone size is not always given. Where it is, it says once, few, many or a class for expanded clones.

v_call	clone_size	d_call	j_call	cdr3_nt	cdr3_aa
TRBV29-1	large	NA	TRBJ2-3	TGCAGCGTTGAAGCGGATACACATACGCAGTATTTT	CSVEADTHTQYF
TRBV6-5	few	TRBD1	TRBJ1-6	TGTGCCAGCAGTCTTCGCGGACAGGTCCCTTTCCACTTT	CASSLRGQVPFHF
TRBV6-2/TRBV6-3	medium-sized	NA	TRBJ2-1	TGTGCCAGCAGACACACTAGTGAGCAGTTCTTC	CASRHTSEQFF
TRBV6-5	NA	NA	TRBJ1-5	TGTGCTAGCAGTTCGCAGGGGAACAATCAGCCCCAGCATTTT	CASSSQGNNQPQHF
TRBV18	medium-sized	NA	TRBJ1-2	TGTGCCAGCTCCCAAGCGCGGGCACGTGGGGGCTACACCTTC	CASSQARARGGYTF
TRBV20-1	NA	NA	TRBJ2-7	TGCAGTGCTACTCCGCCCGTGAGCTCCTACGAGCAGTACTTC	CSATPPVSSYEQYF
TRBV10-3	NA	NA	TRBJ2-3	TGTGCCATCAGTGGGGCCGTAAGCACAGATACGCAGTATTTT	CAISGAVSTDTQYF
TRBV7-2	NA	NA	TRBJ1-1	TGTGCCAGCAGCCACGGGCTCTTGAACACTGAAGCTTTCTTT	CASSHGLLNTEAFF
TRBV19	medium-sized	TRBD1	TRBJ1-2	TGTGCCAGTAGCCGACAGGGCTACTATGGCTACACCTTC	CASSRQGYYGYTF
TRBV7-2	medium-sized	TRBD2	TRBJ2-1	TGTGCCAGCAGCTTAGCGGGTAGCGGGGATTACAATGAGCAGTTCTTC	CASSLAGSGDYNEQFF
TRBV6-5	NA	NA	TRBJ1-5	TGTGCCAGCAGTTACTCACCCGAGGGCAATCAGCCCCAGCATTTT	CASSYSPEGNQPQHF
TRBV29-1	NA	TRBD1	TRBJ2-5	TGCAGCGTAAGACAGGGGGTCGATGAGACCCAGTACTTC	CSVRQGVDETQYF
TRBV11-1	medium-sized	NA	TRBJ1-2	TGTGCCAGCAGCTCCCGCCAGAACTATGGCTACACCTTC	CASSSRQNYGYTF
TRBV27	NA	NA	TRBJ1-6	TGTGCCAGCAGCCCGAGACGAGCTGAGATTAATTCACCCCTCCACTTT	CASSPRRAEINSPLHF
TRBV27	medium-sized	TRBD2	TRBJ2-7	TGTGCCAGCAGTTTATCGAAGTTCGGGACTAGCAGCACCACTTACGAGCAGTACTTC	CASSLSKFGTSSTTYEQYF
TRBV20-1	NA	NA	TRBJ2-4	TGCAGTGCTGGGGGGACAGCCAAAAACATTCAGTACTTC	CSAGGTAKNIQYF
TRBV6-5	medium-sized	NA	TRBJ1-1	TGTGCCAGCAGTTATCGAGAGGGATCCATGAACACTGAAGCTTTCTTT	CASSYREGSMNTEAFF
TRBV12-3/TRBV12-4	medium-sized	NA	TRBJ2-2	TGTGCCAGCAGTCCCCCGGCGCAGGGTGGCTTCGGGGAGCTGTTTTTT	CASSPPAQGGFGELFF
TRBV19	few	TRBD1	TRBJ1-6	TGTGCCAGCAGCAACCGGGACAGTCGTTTGGATTCACCCCTCCACTTT	CASSNRDSRLDSPLHF
TRBV5-6	medium-sized	NA	TRBJ2-7	TGTGCCAGCAGCTTTGCTGGGGGGGAGCAGTACTTC	CASSFAGGEQYF
TRBV18	medium-sized	TRBD1	TRBJ1-2	TGTGCCAGCTCACCCATGAAAGGACAGGAGCTGTATGGCTACACCTTC	CASSPMKGQELYGYTF
TRBV5-1	NA	TRBD1	TRBJ2-1	TGCGCCAGCAGCTTAGTCACAGGGGCTATGGGCTACAATGAGCAGTTCTTC	CASSLVTGAMGYNEQFF
TRBV6-6	NA	TRBD2	TRBJ2-3	TGTGCCAGCAGTTACTCGGGACTAGCGGGGCCCCGGGGAGATACGCAGTATTTT	CASSYSGLAGPRGDTQYF
TRBV12-3/TRBV12-4	few	NA	TRBJ2-7	TGTGCCAGCAGTTCAACGAGACGGCGACGGGCCGAGCAGTACTTC	CASSSTRRRRAEQYF
TRBV11-2	few	TRBD2	TRBJ2-5	TGTGCCAGCAGCTTAGGGGGGGGCCAAGAGACCCAGTACTTC	CASSLGGGQETQYF
TRBV6-2/TRBV6-3	few	TRBD1	TRBJ2-7	TGTGCCAGCAGGGGGACAGGGAAGGGCTACGAGCAGTACTTC	CASRGTGKGYEQYF
TRBV5-6	few	NA	TRBJ1-1	TGTGCCAGCAGCTCCCACGGGGGAACTGAAGCTTTCTTT	CASSSHGGTEAFF
TRBV29-1	NA	TRBD1	TRBJ2-1	TGCAGCGTTGAAGGACAGGGGCGGTCGTGGTATGAGCAGTTCTTC	CSVEGQGRSWYEQFF
TRBV29-1	NA	NA	TRBJ2-5	TGCAGTGCGCAAGCTCAAGAGACCCAGTACTTC	CSAQAQETQYF
TRBV6-1	once	NA	TRBJ2-2	TGTGCCAGCAGTGAGGGTGGGGGAACCGGGGAGCTGTTTTTT	CASSEGGGTGELFF
TRBV6-2/TRBV6-3	medium-sized	TRBD1	TRBJ2-7	TGTGCCAGCAGCTGGCTACCGGGACAGGGGGAGTACGAGCAGTACTTC	CASSWLPGQGEYEQYF
TRBV18	medium-sized	TRBD1	TRBJ1-2	TGTGCCAGCTCACCAGAGGGACAGGCTATCTATGGCTACACCTTC	CASSPEGQAIYGYTF
TRBV27	medium-sized	NA	TRBJ1-1	TGTGCCAGCAGTCGTCGCGGGTACGCTGAAGCTTTCTTT	CASSRRGYAEAFF
TRBV7-2	NA	TRBD1	TRBJ1-6	TGTGCCAGCAGCGCCCAGACAGGGACCGGTAATTCACCCCTCCACTTT	CASSAQTGTGNSPLHF
TRBV6-6	NA	TRBD2	TRBJ2-1	TGTGCCAGCAGTTACTCGAGGACTAGCGGGGCCTCGAGTATCTACAATGAGCAGTTCTTC	CASSYSRTSGASSIYNEQFF
TRBV12-3/TRBV12-4	medium-sized	NA	TRBJ2-1	TGTGCCAGCAGTGGGACCTACAATGAGCAGTTCTTC	CASSGTYNEQFF
TRBV20-1	NA	TRBD1	TRBJ1-6	TGCAGTGCTAGAGATCAGCGCGGGACAGGGTACTCCTATAATTCACCCCTCCACTTT	CSARDQRGTGYSYNSPLHF
TRBV19	medium-sized	NA	TRBJ1-4	TGTGCCAGTAAGGGCCGGGAGGAAATGAGTGAAAAACTGTTTTTT	CASKGREEMSEKLFF
TRBV5-1	NA	TRBD2	TRBJ2-3	TGCGCCAGCAGCTTCCTAGCGGGGGGGACGCAGGGAGATACGCAGTATTTT	CASSFLAGGTQGDTQYF
TRBV6-6	few	NA	TRBJ1-5	TGTGCCAGCACTCTGGGACACGGCGAATACAATCAGCCCCAGCATTTT	CASTLGHGEYNQPQHF
TRBV15	medium-sized	NA	TRBJ2-7	TGTGCCACCAGCGAGGGGCCGGAGGACGAGCAGTACTTC	CATSEGPEDEQYF
TRBV6-5	NA	NA	TRBJ1-3	TGTGCCTCCCTCTCCCGGAGCTCTGGAAACACCATATATTTT	CASLSRSSGNTIYF
TRBV5-5	medium-sized	NA	TRBJ2-5	TGTGCCAGCAGCTCCCCATTGGAGACCCAGTACTTC	CASSSPLETQYF
TRBV7-2	few	NA	TRBJ1-2	TGTGCCAGCAGCTTACTCTCCGGGTCTTATGGCTACACCTTC	CASSLLSGSYGYTF
TRBV20-1	NA	NA	TRBJ2-5	TGCAGTGCTATTGGCCGTGACCGGGAGACCCAGTACTTC	CSAIGRDRETQYF
TRBV6-5	medium-sized	TRBD2	TRBJ2-2	TGTGCCAGCAGTTACGGGACTAGCGGGGGGGCGACCGGGGAGCTGTTTTTT	CASSYGTSGGATGELFF
TRBV6-5	medium-sized	TRBD1	TRBJ2-7	TGTGCCAGCAGGGGGCCGGGACAGGTCTACGAGCAGTACTTC	CASRGPGQVYEQYF
TRBV18	few	NA	TRBJ1-1	TGTGCCAGCTCACCGGGTGTACAAAACACTGAAGCTTTCTTT	CASSPGVQNTEAFF
TRBV5-6	few	TRBD2	TRBJ2-6	TGTGCCAGCAGTCCCGCGGGGGGGCCGGCTGGGGCCAACGTCCTGACTTTC	CASSPAGGPAGANVLTF
TRBV6-2/TRBV6-3	few	NA	TRBJ1-5	TGTGCTTGCGGGGCCAACTCTCGTAATCAGCCCCAGCATTTT	CACGANSRNQPQHF
TRBV29-1	medium-sized	NA	TRBJ1-2	TGCAGCGTTGGGTGGGAGGGCTACACCTTC	CSVGWEGYTF
TRBV6-2/TRBV6-3	NA	NA	TRBJ2-7	TGTGCCAGCAGTTACCTTCCCTACGAGCAGTACTTC	CASSYLPYEQYF
TRBV5-1	few	TRBD2	TRBJ2-1	TGCGCCAGCAAAACTCTAGCGGGGGGTTACAATGAGCAGTTCTTC	CASKTLAGGYNEQFF
TRBV6-2/TRBV6-3	medium-sized	TRBD2	TRBJ2-3	TGTGCCAGCGCTAGACTAGCCCTGACAGATACGCAGTATTTT	CASARLALTDTQYF
TRBV19	medium-sized	TRBD1	TRBJ2-4	TGTGCCAGTAGTTCGGACAGGGCGAACAACATTCAGTACTTC	CASSSDRANNIQYF
TRBV6-5	medium-sized	NA	TRBJ2-7	TGTGCCAGCAGAAGCGGGACAGTCGTATCCTACGAGCAGTACTTC	CASRSGTVVSYEQYF
TRBV5-1	few	NA	TRBJ2-3	TGCGCCAGCAGCGGGGGGGGGGGCGTTGGCACAGATACGCAGTATTTT	CASSGGGGVGTDTQYF
TRBV30	medium-sized	TRBD1	TRBJ2-2	TGTGCCTGGAGTGTTGGGCAGGGGGCGAACGGGGAGCTGTTTTTT	CAWSVGQGANGELFF
TRBV28	NA	TRBD2	TRBJ2-7	TGTGCCAGCAGTTTGCTGGGGGGGGATCTCTACGAGCAGTACTTC	CASSLLGGDLYEQYF